This T cell receptor beta chain is drawn from a study of response to subunit inactivated influenza vaccine. Per germline, CDR1 SQVTM and CDR2 ANQGSEA. The CDR3 length is 14 residues. Trimming cost V 6 bases and J 13 bases; bases outside gene matches: 14. About this clonotype itself: No antigen is known for it.

Each CDR3 protein gets one entry after TCRdb re-called the RT-PCR reads with MiXCR. In the table there are around 530,000 distinct CDR3 sequences, about 15% of which are singletons. Study results and limitations: The authors suggested that every seasonal influenza vaccination recruits few new T cells.

This material consisted of CD4+ T cells sorted from PBMCs, taken around 25 months after vaccination. This sequence was found in a man in his fifties or sixties who received an inactivated influenza vaccine. This chain joins TRBV29-1 and TRBJ2-1; 11 bases line up with TRBD2. CDR3 region: CSVQGRLAGNGQFF. The CDR3 DNA reads TGCAGCGTGCAGGGTCGACTAGCGGGGAACGGCCAGTTCTTC.